These 16 T cell receptor beta chains came from one sample sequenced in a study of response to subunit inactivated influenza vaccine. MiXCR was run by TCRdb on the RT-PCR reads, yielding one entry per CDR3 protein. The data hold 800,000 to 1,000,000 distinct CDR3 sequences, with roughly 20% observed a single time. The sample consisted of PBMCs from blood, taken around 5 days after vaccination. The receptors come from a man in his fifties who received an inactivated influenza vaccine.

This clonotype was found a few times. This chain connects TRBV25-1 to TRBJ2-5; D possibly matches TRBD1 or TRBD2 (5 bases each). The CDR3 runs to 13 residues. From germline, CDR1 is MGHDK and CDR2 SYGVNS. Trimming removed 8 bases from V and 5 bases from J, with 15 bases in between. The CDR3 sequence is CASGDGGRETQYF. DNA for the CDR3: TGTGCCAGCGGGGACGGTGGACGGGAGACCCAGTACTTC.

This clonotype has more than one count but fewer than ten. The rearrangement uses TRBV20-1 and TRBJ1-4, with D hard to call. V was trimmed by 6 bases and J by 7 bases, leaving 15 bases between them. CDR1 is DFQATT and CDR2 is SNEGSKA in the germline V gene (reference sequence). This CDR3 has 13 amino acids. The CDR3: CSATAEFREKLFF. In DNA form, the CDR3 reads TGCAGTGCCACCGCCGAGTTTCGTGAAAAACTGTTTTTT.

In this sample, this clonotype turned up a few times. This rearrangement joins TRBV12-3 or TRBV12-4 to TRBJ2-7, with TRBD2 identical over 9 bases. J gave up 6 bases and V 7 bases, and 4 bases lay outside the gene matches. This CDR3 comprises 12 residues. In DNA, the CDR3 is TGTGCCAGCACCCTAGCGGGACCCGAGCAGTACTTC. It encodes CASTLAGPEQYF.

This clonotype was seen only a few times. This chain joins TRBV7-2 and TRBJ2-1; D gene unclear. The CDR3 spans 15 residues. Germline CDR1 and CDR2: SGHTA and FQGNSA. With 1 base removed from V and 0 bases from J, the gap between germline ends came to 7 bases. For the CDR3, the DNA is TGTGCCAGCAGCTTAGTCCAGATCTCCTACAATGAGCAGTTCTTC. It codes for CASSLVQISYNEQFF.

The sample holds a few counts of this clonotype. This chain uses TRBV28 with TRBJ2-7; 8 bases align to TRBD2. This CDR3 is built from 14 residues. V was pared by 3 bases and J by 3 bases, with 4 bases of the junction left unmatched. From germline, CDR1 is MDHEN and CDR2 SYDVKM. The CDR3 sequence: CASSFPGRGYEQYF. The CDR3 DNA follows: TGTGCCAGCAGTTTCCCCGGGAGGGGCTACGAGCAGTACTTC. Variable domain in full (rest from reference TRBV28 and TRBJ2-7): DVKVTQSSRYLVKRTGEKVFLECVQDMDHENMFWYRQDPGLGLRLIYFSYDVKMKEKGDIPEGYSVSREKKERFSLILESASTNQTSMYLCASSFPGRGYEQYFGPGTRLTVT.

CDR3 region: CASSLVMVNTGELFF. DNA of the CDR3: TGTGCCAGCAGCTTGGTTATGGTGAACACCGGGGAGCTGTTTTTT. The chain combines TRBV5-8 with TRBJ2-2, with D unresolved. V was cut by 0 bases and J by 1 base, with 7 bases left in between. Germline lookup yields CDR1 SGHTS and CDR2 YDEGEE. CDR3 length: 15 residues.

The rearrangement uses TRBV21-1 and TRBJ2-7; TRBD2 is the table's D call and was not checked against the DNA. TRBV21-1 is a pseudogene. CDR3 length: 15 residues. Written as DNA, the CDR3 is TGTGCCAGCAGCAAAAAGTCTAGCGGGAGTTACGAGCAGTACTTC. It translates to CASSKKSSGSYEQYF.

The chain links TRBV5-1 to TRBJ1-6, with TRBD1 matching over 7 bases. The CDR3 loop spans 12 amino acids. Germline V gene lookup returns CDR1 SGHRS and CDR2 YFSETQ. Trimming took 4 bases from V and 14 from J; bases not matched to a gene: 6. The CDR3 loop reads CASSEGQYTLHF. In DNA, the CDR3 is TGCGCCAGCAGCGAGGGACAGTACACCCTCCACTTT.

This clonotype has just a few counts. The rearrangement uses TRBV12-3 or TRBV12-4 and TRBJ2-7; D may be TRBD1 (6 bases). The V and J ends lost 6 bases and 5 bases respectively, with 17 bases between them. The CDR3 length is 14 residues. CDR3 nucleotides: TGTGCCAGCAGGGAGACAGGCAGGGGAGACGAGCAGTACTTC. Its protein is CASRETGRGDEQYF.

The chain recombines TRBV12-5 with TRBJ2-4; D call uncertain. The germline gives CDR1 LGHNT, CDR2 FRNRAP. Trimming took off 7 bases at V and 0 bases at J, with 22 bases between the two ends. This CDR3 has 18 amino acids. The CDR3 DNA follows: TGTGCTAGTGACCCGAATCGACCCGAGATATTAGCCAAAAACATTCAGTACTTC. It encodes CASDPNRPEILAKNIQYF.

The genes are TRBV27 and TRBJ2-7; the match to TRBD1 covers 9 bases. J gave up 4 bases and V 8 bases, and 12 bases lay outside the gene matches. The CDR3 consists of 15 residues. CDR1 and CDR2 from the germline V gene are MNHEY and SMNVEV (reference sequence). In nucleotides, the CDR3 is TGTGCCAGCTACCAGTTTGGACAGGGGACATACGAGCAGTACTTC. Translating gives CASYQFGQGTYEQYF.

This clonotype was detected only a few times. The V gene is TRBV24-1, the J gene TRBJ1-3; D unclear. This CDR3 contains 12 residues. Germline V lookup: CDR1 KGHDR, CDR2 SFDVKD. The V end lost 2 bases, the J end lost 8 bases, and 6 bases lay between the germline ends. CDR3 sequence reads: CATSDYRDTIYF. CDR3 DNA sequence: TGTGCCACCAGTGATTACCGGGACACCATATATTTT.

The chain employs TRBV7-4 and TRBJ2-3, with a weak D call TRBD2 (5 bases). The CDR3 is 14 residues long. Germline CDR1 reads SGHVT; CDR2 reads SQSDAQ. Trimming took 10 bases from V and 2 from J, leaving 16 bases between them. CDR3 in DNA: TGTGCCAACATTCGAGCGGCCCCCACAGATACGCAGTATTTT. Its protein product is CANIRAAPTDTQYF.

This clonotype has only a few counts. The rearrangement joins TRBV12-3 or TRBV12-4 to TRBJ1-5, with D uncertain. The CDR3 loop spans 14 amino acids. Between the trimmed V and J ends, which lost 3 bases and 7 bases, there was a span of 13 bases. The CDR3 is CASSLAGPRQPQHF. CDR3 DNA: TGTGCCAGCAGTTTGGCTGGGCCGCGGCAGCCCCAGCATTTT.

The V gene is TRBV10-3, the J gene TRBJ2-5, with D possibly matching TRBD1 (6 bases). This CDR3 region has 16 residues. From germline, CDR1 is ENHRY and CDR2 SYGVKD. The V gene lost 0 bases and the J gene lost 0 bases, with 11 bases spanning the gap. CDR3 region: CAISESDRGYQETQYF. In DNA form, the CDR3 reads TGTGCCATCAGTGAGTCGGACAGAGGGTACCAAGAGACCCAGTACTTC.

This clonotype was seen repeatedly, ten times or more. V and J are TRBV28 and TRBJ2-1; the D gene could be TRBD1 or TRBD2 (6 bases each). The V and J ends lost 2 bases and 6 bases respectively, with 11 bases between them. This CDR3 is 14 amino acids long. CDR1 and CDR2 (germline): MDHEN, SYDVKM. CDR3 coding DNA: TGTGCCAGCAGTTTAATGGAGGGGGTCAATGAGCAGTTCTTC. Translated, it gives CASSLMEGVNEQFF. The variable domain in full, with the rest retrieved from reference TRBV28 and TRBJ2-1, is DVKVTQSSRYLVKRTGEKVFLECVQDMDHENMFWYRQDPGLGLRLIYFSYDVKMKEKGDIPEGYSVSREKKERFSLILESASTNQTSMYLCASSLMEGVNEQFFGPGTRLTVL.